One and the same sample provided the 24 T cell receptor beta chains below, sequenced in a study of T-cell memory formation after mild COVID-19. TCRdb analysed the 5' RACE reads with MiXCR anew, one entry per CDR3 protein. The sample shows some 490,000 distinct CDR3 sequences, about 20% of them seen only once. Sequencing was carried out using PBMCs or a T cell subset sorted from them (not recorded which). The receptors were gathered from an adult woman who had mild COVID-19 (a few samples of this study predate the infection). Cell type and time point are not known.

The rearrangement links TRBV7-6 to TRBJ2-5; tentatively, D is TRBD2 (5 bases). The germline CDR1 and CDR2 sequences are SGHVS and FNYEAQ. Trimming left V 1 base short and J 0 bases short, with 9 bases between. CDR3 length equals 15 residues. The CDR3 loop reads CASSLGFGNQETQYF. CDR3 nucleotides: TGTGCCAGCAGCTTAGGGTTCGGGAACCAAGAGACCCAGTACTTC.

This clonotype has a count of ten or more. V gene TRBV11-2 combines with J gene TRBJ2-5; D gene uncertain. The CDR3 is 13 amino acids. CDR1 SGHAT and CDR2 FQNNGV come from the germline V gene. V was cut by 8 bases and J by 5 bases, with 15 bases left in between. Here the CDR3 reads CASVIFSSETQYF. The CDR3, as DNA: TGTGCCAGCGTTATCTTCTCCAGTGAGACCCAGTACTTC.

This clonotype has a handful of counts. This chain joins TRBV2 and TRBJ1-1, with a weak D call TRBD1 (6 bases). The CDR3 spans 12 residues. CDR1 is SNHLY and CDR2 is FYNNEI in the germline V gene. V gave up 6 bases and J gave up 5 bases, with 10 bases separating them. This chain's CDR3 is CASRQGRTEAFF. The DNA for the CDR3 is TGTGCCAGCAGACAGGGACGTACTGAAGCTTTCTTT.

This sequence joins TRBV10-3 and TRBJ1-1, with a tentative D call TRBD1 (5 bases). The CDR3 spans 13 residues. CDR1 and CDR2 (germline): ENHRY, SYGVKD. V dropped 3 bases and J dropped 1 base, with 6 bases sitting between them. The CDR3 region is CAISDGGNTEAFF. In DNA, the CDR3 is TGTGCCATCAGTGATGGGGGGAACACTGAAGCTTTCTTT.

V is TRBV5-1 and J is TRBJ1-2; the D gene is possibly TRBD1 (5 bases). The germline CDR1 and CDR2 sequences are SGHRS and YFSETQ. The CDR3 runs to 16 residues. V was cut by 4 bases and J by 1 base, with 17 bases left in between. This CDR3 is CASSPQPGPSNYGYTF. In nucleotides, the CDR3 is TGCGCCAGCAGCCCGCAGCCAGGGCCGAGTAACTATGGCTACACCTTC.

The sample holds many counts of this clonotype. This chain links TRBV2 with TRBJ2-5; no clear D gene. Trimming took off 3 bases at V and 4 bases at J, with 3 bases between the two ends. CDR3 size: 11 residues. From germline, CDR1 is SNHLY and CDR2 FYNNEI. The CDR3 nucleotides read TGTGCCAGCAGTGAGTTAGAGACCCAGTACTTC. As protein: CASSELETQYF.

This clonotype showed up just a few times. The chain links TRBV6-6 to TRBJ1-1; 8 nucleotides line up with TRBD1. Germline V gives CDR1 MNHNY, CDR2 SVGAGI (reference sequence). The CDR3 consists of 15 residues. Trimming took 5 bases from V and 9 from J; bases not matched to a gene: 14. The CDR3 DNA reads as TGTGCCAGCAGTGACCGGACAGGGAGGCTCCCCCAAGCTTTCTTT. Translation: CASSDRTGRLPQAFF.

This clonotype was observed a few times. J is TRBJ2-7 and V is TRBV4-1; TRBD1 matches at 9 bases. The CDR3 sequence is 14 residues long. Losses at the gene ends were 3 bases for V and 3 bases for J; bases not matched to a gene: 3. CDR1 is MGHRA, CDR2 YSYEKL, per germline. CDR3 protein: CASSQGDRVYEQYF. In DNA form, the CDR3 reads TGCGCCAGCAGCCAGGGGGACAGGGTCTACGAGCAGTACTTC.

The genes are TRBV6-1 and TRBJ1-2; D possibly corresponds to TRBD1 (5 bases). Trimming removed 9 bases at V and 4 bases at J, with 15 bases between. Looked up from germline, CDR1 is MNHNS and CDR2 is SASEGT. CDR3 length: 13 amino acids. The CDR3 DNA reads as TGTGCCAGTTGGGACGTGATATCCTATGGCTACACCTTC. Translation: CASWDVISYGYTF.

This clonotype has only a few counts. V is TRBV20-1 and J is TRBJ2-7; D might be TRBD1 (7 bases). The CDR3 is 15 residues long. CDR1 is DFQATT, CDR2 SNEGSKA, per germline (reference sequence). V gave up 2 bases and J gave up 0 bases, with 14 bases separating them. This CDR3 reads CSARRRDSLSYEQYF. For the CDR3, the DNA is TGCAGTGCTAGAAGGAGGGACAGCCTCTCCTACGAGCAGTACTTC.

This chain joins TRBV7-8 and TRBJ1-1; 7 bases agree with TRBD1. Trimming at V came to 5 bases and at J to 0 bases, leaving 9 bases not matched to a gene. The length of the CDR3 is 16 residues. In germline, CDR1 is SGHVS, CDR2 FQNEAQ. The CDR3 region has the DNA TGTGCCAGCAGCACTAGCGGGGACAGTTTGAACACTGAAGCTTTCTTT. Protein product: CASSTSGDSLNTEAFF.

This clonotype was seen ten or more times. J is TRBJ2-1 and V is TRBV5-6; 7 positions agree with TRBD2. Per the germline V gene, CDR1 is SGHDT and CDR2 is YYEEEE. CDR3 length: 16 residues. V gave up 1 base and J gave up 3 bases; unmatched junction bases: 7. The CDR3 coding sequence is TGTGCCAGCAGCTTGTCCGGGACTACTCGCTACAATGAGCAGTTCTTC. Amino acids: CASSLSGTTRYNEQFF.

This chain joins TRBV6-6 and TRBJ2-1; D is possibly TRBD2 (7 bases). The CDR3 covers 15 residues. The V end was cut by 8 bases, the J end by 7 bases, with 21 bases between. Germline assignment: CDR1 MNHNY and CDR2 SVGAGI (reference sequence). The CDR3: CASVGLWEGGNEQFF. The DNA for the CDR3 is TGTGCCAGCGTCGGGCTATGGGAGGGGGGAAATGAGCAGTTCTTC.

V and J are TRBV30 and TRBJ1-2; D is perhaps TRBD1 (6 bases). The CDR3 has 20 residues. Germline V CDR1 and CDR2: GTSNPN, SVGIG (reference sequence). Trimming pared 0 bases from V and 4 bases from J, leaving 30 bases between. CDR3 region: CAWSVRIDWTIDRLFYGYTF. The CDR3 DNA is TGTGCCTGGAGTGTACGGATCGACTGGACGATTGACAGGCTGTTCTATGGCTACACCTTC.

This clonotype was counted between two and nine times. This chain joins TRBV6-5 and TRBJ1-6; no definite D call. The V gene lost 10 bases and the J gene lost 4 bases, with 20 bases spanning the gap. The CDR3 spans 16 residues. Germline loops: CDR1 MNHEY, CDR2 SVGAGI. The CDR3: CATSMDPRYYNSPLHF. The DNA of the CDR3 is TGTGCCACATCGATGGACCCGCGGTATTATAATTCACCCCTCCACTTT.

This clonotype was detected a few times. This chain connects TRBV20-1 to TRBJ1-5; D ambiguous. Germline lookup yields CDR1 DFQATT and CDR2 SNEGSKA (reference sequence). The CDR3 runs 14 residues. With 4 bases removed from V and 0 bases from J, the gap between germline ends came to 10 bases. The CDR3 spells CSANRESSNQPQHF. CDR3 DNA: TGCAGTGCTAACCGGGAATCTAGCAATCAGCCCCAGCATTTT.

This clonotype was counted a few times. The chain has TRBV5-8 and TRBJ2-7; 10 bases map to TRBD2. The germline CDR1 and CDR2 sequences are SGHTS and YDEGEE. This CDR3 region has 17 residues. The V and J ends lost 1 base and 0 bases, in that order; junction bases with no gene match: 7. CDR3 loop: CASSLTSGAKSSYEQYF. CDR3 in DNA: TGTGCCAGCAGCTTGACTAGCGGGGCCAAAAGCTCCTACGAGCAGTACTTC.

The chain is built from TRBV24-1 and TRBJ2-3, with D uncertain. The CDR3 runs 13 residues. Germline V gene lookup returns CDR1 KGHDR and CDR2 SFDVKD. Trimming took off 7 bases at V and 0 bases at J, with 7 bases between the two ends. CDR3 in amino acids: CATSASSTDTQYF. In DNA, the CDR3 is TGTGCCACCAGCGCCAGTAGCACAGATACGCAGTATTTT.

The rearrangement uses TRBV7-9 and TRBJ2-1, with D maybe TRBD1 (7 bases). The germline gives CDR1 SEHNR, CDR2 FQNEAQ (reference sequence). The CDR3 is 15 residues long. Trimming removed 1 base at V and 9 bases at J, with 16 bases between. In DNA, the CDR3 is TGTGCCAGCAGCTTAGAGGCTCGACAGGGAGGTGAGCAGTTCTTC. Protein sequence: CASSLEARQGGEQFF.

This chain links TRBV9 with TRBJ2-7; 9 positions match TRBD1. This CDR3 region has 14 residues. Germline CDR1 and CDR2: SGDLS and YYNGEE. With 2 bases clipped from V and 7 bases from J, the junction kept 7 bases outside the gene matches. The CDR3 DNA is TGTGCCAGCAGCGTCTACGACAGGGGGGGTGAGCAGTACTTC. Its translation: CASSVYDRGGEQYF.

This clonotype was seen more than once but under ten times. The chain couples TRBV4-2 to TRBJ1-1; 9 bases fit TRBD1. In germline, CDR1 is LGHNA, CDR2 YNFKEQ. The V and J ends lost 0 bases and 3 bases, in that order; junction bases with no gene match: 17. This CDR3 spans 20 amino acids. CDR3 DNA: TGTGCCAGCAGCCAAGATGGGGACGGGACAGGGCACCCGCGGGACACTGAAGCTTTCTTT. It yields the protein CASSQDGDGTGHPRDTEAFF.

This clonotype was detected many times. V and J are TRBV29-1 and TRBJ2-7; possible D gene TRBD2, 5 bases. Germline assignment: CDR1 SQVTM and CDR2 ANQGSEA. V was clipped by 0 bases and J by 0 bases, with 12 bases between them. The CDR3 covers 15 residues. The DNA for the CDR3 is TGCAGCGTTGAAGACCCTAGCAGGAGCTCCTACGAGCAGTACTTC. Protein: CSVEDPSRSSYEQYF.

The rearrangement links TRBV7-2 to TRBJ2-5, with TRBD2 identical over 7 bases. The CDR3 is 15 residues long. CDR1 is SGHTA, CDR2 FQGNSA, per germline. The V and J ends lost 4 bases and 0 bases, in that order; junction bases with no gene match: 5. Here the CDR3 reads CASSSHGRHQETQYF. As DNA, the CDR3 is TGTGCCAGCAGCTCCCACGGGAGGCACCAAGAGACCCAGTACTTC.

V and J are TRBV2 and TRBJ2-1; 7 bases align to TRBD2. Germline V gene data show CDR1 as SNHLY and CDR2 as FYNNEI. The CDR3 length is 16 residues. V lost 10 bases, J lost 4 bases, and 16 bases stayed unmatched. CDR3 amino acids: CATTREASGIYNEQFF. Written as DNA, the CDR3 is TGTGCCACGACAAGGGAGGCTAGCGGAATATACAATGAGCAGTTCTTC. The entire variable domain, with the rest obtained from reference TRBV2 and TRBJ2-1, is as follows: EPEVTQTPSHQVTQMGQEVILRCVPISNHLYFYWYRQILGQKVEFLVSFYNNEISEKSEIFDDQFSVERPDGSNFTLKIRSTKLEDSAMYFCATTREASGIYNEQFFGPGTRLTVL.